Shown below are 3 T cell receptor beta chains from a single sample sequenced in a study of monozygotic twins with inflammatory bowel disease. TCRdb re-called the 5' RACE reads and catalogs CDR3 proteins one per entry, DNA excluded. Its table lists 400,000 to 500,000 distinct CDR3 sequences. The source material was blood. The source of these receptors is a human donor with ulcerative colitis or Crohn's disease, or a healthy co-twin of an affected twin (not recorded which).

The chain couples TRBV5-1 to TRBJ1-2. The CDR3 runs 14 residues. Germline CDR1 and CDR2: SGHRS and YFSETQ. This chain's CDR3 is CASSLVPQSYGYTF.

V and J are TRBV30 and TRBJ1-2; TCRdb outputs TRBD1, but without DNA this stays unchecked. The CDR3 length is 13 residues. From germline, CDR1 is GTSNPN and CDR2 SVGIG (reference sequence). Here the CDR3 reads CAWKGQGYYGYTF. Using reference TRBV30 and TRBJ1-2 for the parts outside the CDR3, the full variable domain is SQTIHQWPATLVQPVGSPLSLECTVEGTSNPNLYWYRQAAGRGLQLLFYSVGIGQISSEVPQNLSASRPQDRQFILSSKKLLLSDSGFYLCAWKGQGYYGYTFGSGTRLTVV.

This rearrangement joins TRBV5-1 to TRBJ2-3; TCRdb returns TRBD2, unconfirmable since there is no DNA. Germline loops: CDR1 SGHRS, CDR2 YFSETQ. The CDR3 is 17 amino acids. The CDR3 region is CASSLLGSGSLTDTQYF.